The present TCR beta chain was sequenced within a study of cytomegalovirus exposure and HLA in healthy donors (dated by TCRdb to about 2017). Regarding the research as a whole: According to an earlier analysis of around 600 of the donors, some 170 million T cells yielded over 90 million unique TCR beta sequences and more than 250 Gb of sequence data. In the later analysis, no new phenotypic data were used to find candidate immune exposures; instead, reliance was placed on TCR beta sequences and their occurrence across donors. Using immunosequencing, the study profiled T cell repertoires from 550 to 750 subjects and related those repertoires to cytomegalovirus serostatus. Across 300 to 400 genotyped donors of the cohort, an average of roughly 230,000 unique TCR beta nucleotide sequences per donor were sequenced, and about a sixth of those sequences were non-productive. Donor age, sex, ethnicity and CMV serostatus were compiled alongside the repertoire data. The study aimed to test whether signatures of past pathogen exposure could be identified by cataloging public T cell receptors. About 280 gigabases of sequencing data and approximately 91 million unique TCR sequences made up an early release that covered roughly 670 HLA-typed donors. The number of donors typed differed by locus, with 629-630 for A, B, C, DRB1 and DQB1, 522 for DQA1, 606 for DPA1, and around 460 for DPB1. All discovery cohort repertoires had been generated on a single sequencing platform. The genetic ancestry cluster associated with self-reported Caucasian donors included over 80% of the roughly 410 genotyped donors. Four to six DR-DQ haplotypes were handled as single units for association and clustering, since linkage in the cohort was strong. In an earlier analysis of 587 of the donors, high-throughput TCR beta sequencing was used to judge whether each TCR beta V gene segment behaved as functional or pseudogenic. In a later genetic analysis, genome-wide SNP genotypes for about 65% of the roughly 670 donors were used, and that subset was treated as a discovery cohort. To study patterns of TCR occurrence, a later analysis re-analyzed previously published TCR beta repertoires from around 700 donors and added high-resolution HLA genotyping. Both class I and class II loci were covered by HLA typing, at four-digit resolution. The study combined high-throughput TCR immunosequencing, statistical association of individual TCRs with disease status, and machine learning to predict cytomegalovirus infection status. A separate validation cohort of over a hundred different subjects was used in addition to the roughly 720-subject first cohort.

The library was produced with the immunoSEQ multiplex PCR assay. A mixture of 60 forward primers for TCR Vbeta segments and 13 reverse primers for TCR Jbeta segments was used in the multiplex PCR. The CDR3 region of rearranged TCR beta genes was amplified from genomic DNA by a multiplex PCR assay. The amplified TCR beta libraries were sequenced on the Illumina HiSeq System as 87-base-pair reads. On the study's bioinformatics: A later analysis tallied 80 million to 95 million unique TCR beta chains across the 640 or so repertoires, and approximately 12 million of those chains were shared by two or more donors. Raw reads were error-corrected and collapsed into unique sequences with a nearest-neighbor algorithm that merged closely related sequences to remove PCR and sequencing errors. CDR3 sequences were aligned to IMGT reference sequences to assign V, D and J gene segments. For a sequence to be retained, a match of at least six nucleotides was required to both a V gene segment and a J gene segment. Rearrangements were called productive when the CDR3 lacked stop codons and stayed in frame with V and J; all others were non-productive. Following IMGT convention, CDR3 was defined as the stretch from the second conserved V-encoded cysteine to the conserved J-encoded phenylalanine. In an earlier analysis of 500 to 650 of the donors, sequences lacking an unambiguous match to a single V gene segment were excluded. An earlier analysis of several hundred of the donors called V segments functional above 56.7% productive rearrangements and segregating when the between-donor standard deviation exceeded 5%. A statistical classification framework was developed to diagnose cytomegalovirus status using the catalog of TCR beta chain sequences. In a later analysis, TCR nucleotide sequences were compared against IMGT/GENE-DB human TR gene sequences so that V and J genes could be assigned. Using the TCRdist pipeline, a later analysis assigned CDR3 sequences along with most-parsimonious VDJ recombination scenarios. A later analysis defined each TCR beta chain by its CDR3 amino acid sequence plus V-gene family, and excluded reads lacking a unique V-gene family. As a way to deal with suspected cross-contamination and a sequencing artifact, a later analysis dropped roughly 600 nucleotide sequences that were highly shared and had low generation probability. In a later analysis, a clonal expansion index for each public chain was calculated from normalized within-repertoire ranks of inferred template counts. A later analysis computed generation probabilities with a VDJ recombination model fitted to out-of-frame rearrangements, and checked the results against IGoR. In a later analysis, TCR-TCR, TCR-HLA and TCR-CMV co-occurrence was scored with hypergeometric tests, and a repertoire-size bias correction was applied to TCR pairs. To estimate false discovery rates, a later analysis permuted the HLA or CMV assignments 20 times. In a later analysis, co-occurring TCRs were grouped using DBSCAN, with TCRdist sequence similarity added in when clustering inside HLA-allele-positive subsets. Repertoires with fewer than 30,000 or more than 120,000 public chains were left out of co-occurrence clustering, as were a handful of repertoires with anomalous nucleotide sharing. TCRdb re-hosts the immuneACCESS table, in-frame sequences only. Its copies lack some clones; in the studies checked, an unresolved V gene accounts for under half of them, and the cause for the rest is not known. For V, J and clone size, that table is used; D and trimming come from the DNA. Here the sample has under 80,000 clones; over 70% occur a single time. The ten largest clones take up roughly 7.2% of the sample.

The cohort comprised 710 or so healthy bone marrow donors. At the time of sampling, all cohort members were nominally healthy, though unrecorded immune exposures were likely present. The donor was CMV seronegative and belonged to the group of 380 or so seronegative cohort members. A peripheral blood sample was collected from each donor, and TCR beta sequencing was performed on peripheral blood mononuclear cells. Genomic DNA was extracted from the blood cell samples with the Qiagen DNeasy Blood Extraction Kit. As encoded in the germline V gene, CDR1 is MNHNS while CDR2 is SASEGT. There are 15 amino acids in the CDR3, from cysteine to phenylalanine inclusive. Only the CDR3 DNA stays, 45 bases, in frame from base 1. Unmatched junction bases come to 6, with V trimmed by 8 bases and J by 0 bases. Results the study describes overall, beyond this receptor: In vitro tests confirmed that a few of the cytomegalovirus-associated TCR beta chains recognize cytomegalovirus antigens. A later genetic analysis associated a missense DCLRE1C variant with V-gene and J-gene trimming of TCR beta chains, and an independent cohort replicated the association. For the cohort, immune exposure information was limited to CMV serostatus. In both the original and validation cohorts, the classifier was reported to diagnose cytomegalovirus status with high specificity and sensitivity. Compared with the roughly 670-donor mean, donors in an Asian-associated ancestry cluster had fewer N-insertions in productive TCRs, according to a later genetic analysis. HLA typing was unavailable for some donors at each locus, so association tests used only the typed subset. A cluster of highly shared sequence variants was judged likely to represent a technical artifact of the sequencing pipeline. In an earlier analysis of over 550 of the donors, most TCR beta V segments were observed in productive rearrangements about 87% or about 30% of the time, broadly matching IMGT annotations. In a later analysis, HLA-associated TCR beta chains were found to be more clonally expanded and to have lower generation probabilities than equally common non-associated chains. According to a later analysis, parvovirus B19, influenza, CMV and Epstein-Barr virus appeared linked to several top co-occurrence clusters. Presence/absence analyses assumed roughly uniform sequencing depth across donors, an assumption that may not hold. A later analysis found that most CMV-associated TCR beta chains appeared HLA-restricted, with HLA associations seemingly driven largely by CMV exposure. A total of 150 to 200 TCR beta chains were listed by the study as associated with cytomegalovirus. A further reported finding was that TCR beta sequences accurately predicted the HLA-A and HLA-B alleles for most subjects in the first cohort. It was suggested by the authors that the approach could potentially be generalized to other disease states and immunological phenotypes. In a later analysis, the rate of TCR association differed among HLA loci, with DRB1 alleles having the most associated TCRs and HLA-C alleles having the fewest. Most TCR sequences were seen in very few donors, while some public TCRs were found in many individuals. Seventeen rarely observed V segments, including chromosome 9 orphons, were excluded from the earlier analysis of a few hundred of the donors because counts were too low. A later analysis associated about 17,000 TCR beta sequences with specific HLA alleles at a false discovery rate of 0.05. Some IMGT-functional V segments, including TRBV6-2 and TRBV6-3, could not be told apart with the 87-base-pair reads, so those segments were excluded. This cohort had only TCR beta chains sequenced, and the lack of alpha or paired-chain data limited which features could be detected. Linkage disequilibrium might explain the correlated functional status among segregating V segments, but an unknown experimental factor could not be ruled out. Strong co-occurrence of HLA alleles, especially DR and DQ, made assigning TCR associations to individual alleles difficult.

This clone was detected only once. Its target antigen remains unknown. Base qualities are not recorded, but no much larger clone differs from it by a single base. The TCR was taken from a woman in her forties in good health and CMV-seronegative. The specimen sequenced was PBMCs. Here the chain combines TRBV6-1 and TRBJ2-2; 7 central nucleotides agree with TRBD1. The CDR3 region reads CASHQGQTNTGELFF. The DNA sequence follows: TGTGCCAGCCACCAGGGACAGACGAACACCGGGGAGCTGTTTTTT.